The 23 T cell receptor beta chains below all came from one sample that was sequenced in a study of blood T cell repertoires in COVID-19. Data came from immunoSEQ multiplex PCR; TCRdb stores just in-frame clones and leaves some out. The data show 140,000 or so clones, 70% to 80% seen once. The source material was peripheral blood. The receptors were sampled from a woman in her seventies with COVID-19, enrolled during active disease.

This chain's CDR3 is CASSSQGVNTGELFF. CDR3 DNA: TGTGCCAGCAGTTCTCAGGGGGTTAACACCGGGGAGCTGTTTTTT. The V and J genes are TRBV6-5 and TRBJ2-2; 7 positions agree with TRBD1. This CDR3 region has 15 residues. Trimming took 4 bases from V and 2 from J; bases not matched to a gene: 4. Germline assignment: CDR1 MNHEY and CDR2 SVGAGI.

The DNA of the CDR3 is TGTGCCAGCAGCTTTTCCGGACAGATCCTTTCTAACTATGGCTACACCTTC. Its translation is CASSFSGQILSNYGYTF. The V gene is TRBV5-6, the J gene TRBJ1-2, with a possible D match to TRBD1 (6 bases). The CDR3 consists of 17 residues. Looked up from germline, CDR1 is SGHDT and CDR2 is YYEEEE. Trimming shortened V by 2 bases and J by 0 bases, and 17 bases separated the two germline ends.

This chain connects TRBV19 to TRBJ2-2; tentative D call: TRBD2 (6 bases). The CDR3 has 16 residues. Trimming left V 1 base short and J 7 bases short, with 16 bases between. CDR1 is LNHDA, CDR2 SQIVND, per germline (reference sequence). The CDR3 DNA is TGTGCCAGTAGTATAGGGGCGGGGCCCTCTGGCGGGGAGCTGTTTTTT. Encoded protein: CASSIGAGPSGGELFF. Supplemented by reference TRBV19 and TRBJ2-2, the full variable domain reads DGGITQSPKYLFRKEGQNVTLSCEQNLNHDAMYWYRQDPGQGLRLIYYSQIVNDFQKGDIAEGYSVSREKKESFPLTVTSAQKNPTAFYLCASSIGAGPSGGELFFGEGSRLTVL.

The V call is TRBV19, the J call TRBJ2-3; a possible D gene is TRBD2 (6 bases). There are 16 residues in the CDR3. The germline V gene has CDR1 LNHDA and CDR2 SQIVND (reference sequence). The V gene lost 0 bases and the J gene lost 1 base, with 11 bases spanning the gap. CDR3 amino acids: CASSIDPPGGTDTQYF. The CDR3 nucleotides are TGTGCCAGTAGTATAGATCCCCCGGGAGGCACAGATACGCAGTATTTT. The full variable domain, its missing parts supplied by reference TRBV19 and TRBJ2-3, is DGGITQSPKYLFRKEGQNVTLSCEQNLNHDAMYWYRQDPGQGLRLIYYSQIVNDFQKGDIAEGYSVSREKKESFPLTVTSAQKNPTAFYLCASSIDPPGGTDTQYFGPGTRLTVL.

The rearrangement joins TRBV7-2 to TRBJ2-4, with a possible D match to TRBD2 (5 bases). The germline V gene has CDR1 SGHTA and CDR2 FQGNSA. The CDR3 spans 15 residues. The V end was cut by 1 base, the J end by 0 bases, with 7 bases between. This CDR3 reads CASSLDGVAKNIQYF. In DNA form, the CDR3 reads TGTGCCAGCAGCTTAGACGGGGTAGCCAAAAACATTCAGTACTTC.

The CDR3 nucleotides read TGTGCCAGCAGCCCCCCCACGGGGTTTACAGATACGCAGTATTTT. This sequence encodes CASSPPTGFTDTQYF. This chain joins TRBV7-9 and TRBJ2-3, with a tentative D call TRBD2 (5 bases). The germline CDR1 and CDR2 sequences are SEHNR and FQNEAQ (reference sequence). The length of the CDR3 is 15 residues. Trimming shortened V by 5 bases and J by 3 bases, and 15 bases separated the two germline ends.

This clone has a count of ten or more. This CDR3 reads CASSEVGADYGYTF. The CDR3, as DNA: TGTGCCAGCAGTGAAGTAGGGGCTGACTATGGCTACACCTTC. The rearrangement joins TRBV6-1 to TRBJ1-2, with a possible D match to TRBD1 (5 bases). There are 14 residues in the CDR3. With 1 base removed from V and 3 bases from J, the gap between germline ends came to 9 bases. CDR1 is MNHNS and CDR2 is SASEGT in the germline V gene.

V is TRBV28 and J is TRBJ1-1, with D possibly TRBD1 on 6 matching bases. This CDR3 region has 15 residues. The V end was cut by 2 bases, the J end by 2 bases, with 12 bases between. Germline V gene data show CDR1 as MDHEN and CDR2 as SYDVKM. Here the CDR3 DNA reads TGTGCCAGCAGTTTACCAGGGGCGAGTAACACTGAAGCTTTCTTT. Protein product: CASSLPGASNTEAFF.

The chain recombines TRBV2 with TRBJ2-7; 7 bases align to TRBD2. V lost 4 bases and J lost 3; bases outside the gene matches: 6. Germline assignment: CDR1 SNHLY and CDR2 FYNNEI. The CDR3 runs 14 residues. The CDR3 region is CASSGWSGDYEQYF. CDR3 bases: TGTGCCAGCAGTGGATGGAGCGGGGACTACGAGCAGTACTTC. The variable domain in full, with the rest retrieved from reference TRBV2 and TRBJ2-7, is EPEVTQTPSHQVTQMGQEVILRCVPISNHLYFYWYRQILGQKVEFLVSFYNNEISEKSEIFDDQFSVERPDGSNFTLKIRSTKLEDSAMYFCASSGWSGDYEQYFGPGTRLTVT.

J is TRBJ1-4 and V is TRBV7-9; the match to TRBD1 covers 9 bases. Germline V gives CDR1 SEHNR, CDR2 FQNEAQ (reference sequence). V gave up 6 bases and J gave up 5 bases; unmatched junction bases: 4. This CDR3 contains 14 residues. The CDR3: CASSYRGPNEKLFF. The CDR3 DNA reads TGTGCCAGCAGTTACAGGGGGCCGAATGAAAAACTGTTTTTT.

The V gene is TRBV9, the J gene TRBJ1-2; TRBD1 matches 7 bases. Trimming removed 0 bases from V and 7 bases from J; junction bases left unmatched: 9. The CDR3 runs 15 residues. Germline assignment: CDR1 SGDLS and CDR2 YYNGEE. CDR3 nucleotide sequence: TGTGCCAGCAGCGTAGGGGGCAGGGGGTTTGCTGGCTACACCTTC. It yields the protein CASSVGGRGFAGYTF.

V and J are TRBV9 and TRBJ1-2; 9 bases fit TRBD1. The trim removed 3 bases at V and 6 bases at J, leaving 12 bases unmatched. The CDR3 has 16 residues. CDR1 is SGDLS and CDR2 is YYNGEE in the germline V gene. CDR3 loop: CASSGTGTGSLDGYTF. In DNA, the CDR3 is TGTGCCAGCAGCGGCACCGGGACAGGGTCTCTGGATGGCTACACCTTC. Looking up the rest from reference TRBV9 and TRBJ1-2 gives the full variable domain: DSGVTQTPKHLITATGQRVTLRCSPRSGDLSVYWYQQSLDQGLQFLIQYYNGEERAKGNILERFSAQQFPDLHSELNLSSLELGDSALYFCASSGTGTGSLDGYTFGSGTRLTVV.

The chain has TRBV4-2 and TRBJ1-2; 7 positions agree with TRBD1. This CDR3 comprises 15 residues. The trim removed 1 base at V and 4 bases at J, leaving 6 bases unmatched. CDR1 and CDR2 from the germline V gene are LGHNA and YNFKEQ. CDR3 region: CASSQGTGPPYGYTF. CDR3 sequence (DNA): TGTGCCAGCAGCCAAGGGACAGGCCCGCCCTATGGCTACACCTTC.

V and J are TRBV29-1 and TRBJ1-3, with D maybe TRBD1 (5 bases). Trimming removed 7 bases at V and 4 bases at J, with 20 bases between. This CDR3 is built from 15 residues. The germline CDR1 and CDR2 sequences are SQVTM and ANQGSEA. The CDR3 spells CSASGGIMAGNTIYF. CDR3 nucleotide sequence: TGCAGCGCCTCCGGGGGTATCATGGCGGGAAACACCATATATTTT.

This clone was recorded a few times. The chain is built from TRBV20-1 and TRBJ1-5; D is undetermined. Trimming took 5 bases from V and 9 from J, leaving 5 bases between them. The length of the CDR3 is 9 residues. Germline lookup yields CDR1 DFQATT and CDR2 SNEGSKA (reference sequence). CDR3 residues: CSAGLPQHF. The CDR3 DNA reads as TGCAGTGCTGGCTTGCCCCAGCATTTT.

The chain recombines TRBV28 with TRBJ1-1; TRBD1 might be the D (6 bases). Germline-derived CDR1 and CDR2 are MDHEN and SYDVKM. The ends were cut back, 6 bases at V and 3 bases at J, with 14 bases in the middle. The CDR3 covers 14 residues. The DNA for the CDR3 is TGTGCCAGCAGCCTTAGACAGGACCACACTGAAGCTTTCTTT. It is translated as CASSLRQDHTEAFF.

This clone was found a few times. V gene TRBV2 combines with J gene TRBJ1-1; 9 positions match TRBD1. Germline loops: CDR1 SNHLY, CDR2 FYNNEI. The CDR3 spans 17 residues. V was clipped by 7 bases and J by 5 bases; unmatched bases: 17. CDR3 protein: CASTVSTGGERRTEAFF. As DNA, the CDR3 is TGTGCCAGCACTGTGTCGACAGGGGGGGAGCGAAGGACTGAAGCTTTCTTT.

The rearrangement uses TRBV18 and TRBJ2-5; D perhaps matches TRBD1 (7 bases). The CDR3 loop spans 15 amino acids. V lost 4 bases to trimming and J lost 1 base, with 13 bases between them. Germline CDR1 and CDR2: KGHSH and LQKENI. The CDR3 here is CASSLQQGGQETQYF. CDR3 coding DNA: TGTGCCAGCTCACTACAGCAGGGGGGCCAAGAGACCCAGTACTTC.

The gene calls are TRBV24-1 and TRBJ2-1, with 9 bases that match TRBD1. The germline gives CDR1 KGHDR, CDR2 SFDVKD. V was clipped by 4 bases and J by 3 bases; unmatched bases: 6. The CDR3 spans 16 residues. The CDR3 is CATSDSGQGNYNEQFF. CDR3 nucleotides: TGTGCCACCAGTGACTCTGGACAGGGGAACTACAATGAGCAGTTCTTC.

CDR3 coding DNA: TGTGCCAGCCGGGACAGGGGGTATGGCTACACCTTC. It codes for CASRDRGYGYTF. This chain links TRBV2 with TRBJ1-2, with 11 bases identical to TRBD1. There are 12 residues in the CDR3. Germline loops: CDR1 SNHLY, CDR2 FYNNEI. After removal of 8 bases from V and 5 bases from J, the junction contained 1 base not matched to a gene.

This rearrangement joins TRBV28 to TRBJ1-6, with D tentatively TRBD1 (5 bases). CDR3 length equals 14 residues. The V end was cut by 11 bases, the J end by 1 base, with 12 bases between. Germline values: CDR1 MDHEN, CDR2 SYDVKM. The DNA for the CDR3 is TGTGCCTGCGGGGGGGGTTCCTATAATTCACCCCTCCACTTT. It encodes CACGGGSYNSPLHF. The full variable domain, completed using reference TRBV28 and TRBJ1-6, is DVKVTQSSRYLVKRTGEKVFLECVQDMDHENMFWYRQDPGLGLRLIYFSYDVKMKEKGDIPEGYSVSREKKERFSLILESASTNQTSMYLCACGGGSYNSPLHFGNGTRLTVT.

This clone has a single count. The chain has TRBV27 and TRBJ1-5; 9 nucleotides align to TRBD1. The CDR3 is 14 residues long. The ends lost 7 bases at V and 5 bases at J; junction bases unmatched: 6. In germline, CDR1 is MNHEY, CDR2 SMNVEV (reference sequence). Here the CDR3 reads CASIPGQGHQPQHF. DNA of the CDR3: TGTGCCAGCATCCCGGGACAGGGTCATCAGCCCCAGCATTTT.

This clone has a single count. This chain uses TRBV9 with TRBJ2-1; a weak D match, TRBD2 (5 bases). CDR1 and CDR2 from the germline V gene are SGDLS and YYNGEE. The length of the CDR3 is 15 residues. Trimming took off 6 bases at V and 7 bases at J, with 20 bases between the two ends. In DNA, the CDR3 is TGTGCCAGCACCCCCCTGGGAGAGGGTAGGAATGAGCAGTTCTTC. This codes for CASTPLGEGRNEQFF.